This T cell receptor (beta chain) stems from a study of beta chain features in type 1 diabetes. Overall study results and limits: Among patients with Type 1 diabetes, TCRB CDR3s were moderately but significantly shorter in every one of the four CD4+ subsets.

This CDR3 has 13 amino acids. V was shortened by 4 bases and J by 11 bases, with 18 bases between the two germline ends. The V gene's germline CDR1 is GTSNPN and CDR2 SVGIG (reference sequence). Expressed TCRB transcripts were sequenced, since all the RNA that had been isolated was reverse transcribed. Some clones are missing from TCRdb's copy, which holds only in-frame ones; the method was immunoSEQ multiplex PCR. The data hold about 240,000 clones, with less than 35% observed a single time. This clone was detected only once. Its target is unknown. The origin of this receptor is a man in his thirties or forties in good health. The chain joins TRBV30 to TRBJ1-5, with TRBD1 as a possible D gene (6 bases). Sequenced: central memory CD4+ T cells from blood. CDR3 residues: CAWTDRRVGAQHF. The CDR3 nucleotides are TGTGCCTGGACCGACAGGCGTGTTGGAGCCCAGCATTTT.